The T cell receptor beta chain described here comes from a study of cytomegalovirus exposure and HLA in healthy donors. The CDR3 has 16 residues. Germline lookup yields CDR1 MNHEY and CDR2 SVGAGI. Trimming pared 0 bases from V and 9 bases from J, leaving 18 bases between. Broader study findings: A later analysis associated 15,000 or so TCR beta sequences with HLA alleles at a 0.05 false discovery rate. Across donors, sequencing depth was assumed by presence/absence analyses to be roughly uniform. Later on, a genetic analysis was performed. It linked a missense variant in DCLRE1C with V- and J-gene trimming of TCR beta.

Note on this clone: Its matching antigen is unknown.

This PCR relied on a set of 60 Vbeta primers and 13 Jbeta primers. Here immunoSEQ multiplex PCR was the method, and the copy in TCRdb shows in-frame clones only, minus some. The repertoire holds around 140,000 clones, with 77% as singletons. Sequenced: PBMCs. This receptor was taken from a male donor in good health and CMV-seronegative. This sequence joins TRBV6-5 and TRBJ2-1; D is possibly TRBD2 (6 bases). CDR3 bases: TGTGCCAGCAGTTACTCGCTCGGGGGTTTGCGGACTGAGCAGTTCTTC. Its protein product is CASSYSLGGLRTEQFF.